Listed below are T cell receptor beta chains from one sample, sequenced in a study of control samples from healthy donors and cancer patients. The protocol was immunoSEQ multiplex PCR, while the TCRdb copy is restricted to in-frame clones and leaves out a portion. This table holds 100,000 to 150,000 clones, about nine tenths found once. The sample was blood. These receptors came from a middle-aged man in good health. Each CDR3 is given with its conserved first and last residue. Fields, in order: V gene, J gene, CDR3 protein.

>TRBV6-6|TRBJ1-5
CASTFGGGKGQPQHF
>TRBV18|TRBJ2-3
CASSPYNTDTQYF
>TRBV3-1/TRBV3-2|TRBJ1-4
CASSHWDRRNEKLFF
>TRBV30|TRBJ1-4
CAWGQGPNEKLFF
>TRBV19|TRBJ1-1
CASTYLVQRGPGLMNTEAFF
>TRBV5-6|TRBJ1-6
CASSLDDRGSPLHF
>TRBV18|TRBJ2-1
CASSPLTPPHNEQFF
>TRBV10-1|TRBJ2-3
CASSEPPLDTQYF
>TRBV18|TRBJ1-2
CASLTTVRGGGYTF
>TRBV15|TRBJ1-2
CATSVPGTPDAGYTF
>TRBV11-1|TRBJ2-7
CASSRRGGYHEQYF
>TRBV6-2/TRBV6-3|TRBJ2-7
CASSRGFEQYF
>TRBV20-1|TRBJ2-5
CSAMGETQYF